This TCR beta chain was recovered during a study of Ad26.COV2.S vaccination and SARS-CoV-2 variants. About the study: Dosing was one shot or two shots 56 days apart. Overall study results and limits: From the TCR breadth and depth analyses, total T cell responses may have been underestimated.

V was clipped by 4 bases and J by 1 base; unmatched bases: 12. Germline loops: CDR1 MNHEY, CDR2 SMNVEV (reference sequence). The CDR3 spans 18 residues. The repertoire was sequenced with immunoSEQ multiplex PCR; TCRdb's copy has only in-frame clones and lacks some. This sample carries some 340,000 clones, around 84% of them seen once, and the ten largest clones take 1.5% to 2%. The treatment denotes: roughly 18 received Ad26.COV2.S at low or high dose, single or two shots; 5 received placebo; per-sample allocation not given. Day 63 after the first injection of vaccine or placebo was the sampling time. Boston supplied an adult donor aged 18-55 years. Notes on this clone: The antigen remains undetermined.

The chain links TRBV27 to TRBJ2-7; 11 bases are shared with TRBD1. This receptor was identified in a person aged 18-60 years who received the Ad26.COV2.S COVID-19 vaccine or a placebo. Sequenced here: peripheral blood, sampled in a trial of Ad26.COV2.S vaccine versus placebo. The CDR3 is CASSWRYPGQGGSYEQYF. In nucleotides, the CDR3 is TGTGCCAGCAGTTGGCGATACCCGGGACAGGGGGGTTCCTACGAGCAGTACTTC.